This TCR beta chain was identified in a study of radiotherapy plus CTLA-4 blockade in lung cancer. Broader study findings: TCR clones originating in tumors grew in number in blood after radiotherapy plus ipilimumab. Reports identified early blood T cell clone dynamics, with interferon-beta, as the best response predictor.

CDR3 length: 14 amino acids. V lost 4 bases to trimming and J lost 4 bases, with 11 bases between them. Germline V gene sequence: CDR1 MNHEY, CDR2 SVGAGI. About this clone itself: The target antigen is unknown.

Some clones are missing from TCRdb's copy, which holds only in-frame ones; the method was immunoSEQ multiplex PCR. The data contain more than 35,000 clones, approximately 89% of them seen just once; the ten biggest clones take up about 6%. The chain employs TRBV6-5 and TRBJ2-1; no firm D call. Sequencing used peripheral blood, obtained from a patient treated with radiotherapy plus ipilimumab. The source of this sequence is a human donor with non-small cell lung cancer who had stable disease on radiotherapy plus ipilimumab. In nucleotides, the CDR3 is TGTGCCAGCAGTTCGCCGGGTTTTTACAATGAGCAGTTCTTC. Amino acid sequence: CASSSPGFYNEQFF.